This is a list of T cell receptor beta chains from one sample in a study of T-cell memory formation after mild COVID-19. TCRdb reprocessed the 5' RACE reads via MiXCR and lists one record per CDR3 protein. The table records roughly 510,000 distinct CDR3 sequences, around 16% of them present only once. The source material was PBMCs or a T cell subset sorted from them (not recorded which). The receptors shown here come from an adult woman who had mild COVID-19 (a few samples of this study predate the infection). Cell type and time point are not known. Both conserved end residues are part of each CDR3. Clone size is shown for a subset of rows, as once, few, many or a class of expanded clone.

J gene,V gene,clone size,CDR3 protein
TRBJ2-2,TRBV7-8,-,CASSFRTGILGELFF
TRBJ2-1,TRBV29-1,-,CSVDSGRRRGDEQFF
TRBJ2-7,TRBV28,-,CASSLGREVDEQYF
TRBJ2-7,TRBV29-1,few,CSVVSREDYEQYF
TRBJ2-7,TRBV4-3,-,CASSLKAGSYEQYF
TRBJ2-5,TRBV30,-,CAWSVRRAETQYF
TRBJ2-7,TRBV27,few,CASSLDRGQYEQYF
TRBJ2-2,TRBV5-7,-,CASSLACRELTGELFF
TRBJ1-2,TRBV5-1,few,CASSETGIYGYTF
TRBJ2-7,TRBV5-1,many,CASSLGLAGGPSSYEQYF
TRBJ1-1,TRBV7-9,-,CASENTEAFF
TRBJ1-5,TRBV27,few,CASSWFLGPGQPQHF
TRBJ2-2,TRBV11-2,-,CASSDRLAKTGELFF
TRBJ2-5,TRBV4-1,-,CASSQVAFGETQYF
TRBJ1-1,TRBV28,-,CASIPSAGWNTEAFF
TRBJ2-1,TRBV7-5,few,CISVPEAPGLAGESSYNEQFF
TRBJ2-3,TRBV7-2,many,CASSRRDPNTDTQYF
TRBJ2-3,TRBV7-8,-,CASTQWGADDTQYF
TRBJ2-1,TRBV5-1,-,CASRLAVSSYNEQFF
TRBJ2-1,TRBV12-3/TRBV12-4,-,CASSPPRQGPRHEQFF
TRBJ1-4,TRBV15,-,CATSRLGLYEKLFF
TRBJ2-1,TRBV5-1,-,CASLLGTSGYNEQFF
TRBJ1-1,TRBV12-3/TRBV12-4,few,CASSSQTGVDTEAFF
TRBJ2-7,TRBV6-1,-,CASSDPASYEQYF
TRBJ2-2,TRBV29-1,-,CSIRQGNGELFF
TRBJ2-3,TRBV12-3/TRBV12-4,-,CASTRSNTDTQYF
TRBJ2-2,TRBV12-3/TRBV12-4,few,CASSPGQGFTGELFF